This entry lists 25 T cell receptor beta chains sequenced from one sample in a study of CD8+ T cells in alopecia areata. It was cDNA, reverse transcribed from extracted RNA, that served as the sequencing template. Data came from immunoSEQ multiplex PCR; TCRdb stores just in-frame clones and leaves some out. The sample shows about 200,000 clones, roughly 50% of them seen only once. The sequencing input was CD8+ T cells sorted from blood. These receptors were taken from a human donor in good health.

The CDR3 reads CASSEYLIGGTEAFF. The CDR3 bases are TGTGCCAGCAGTGAATATTTGATAGGGGGCACTGAAGCTTTCTTT. The chain couples TRBV25-1 to TRBJ1-1, with D possibly matching TRBD1 (6 bases). Trimming took 0 bases from V and 4 from J, leaving 12 bases between them. Germline V CDR1 and CDR2: MGHDK, SYGVNS. The CDR3 extends over 15 amino acids.

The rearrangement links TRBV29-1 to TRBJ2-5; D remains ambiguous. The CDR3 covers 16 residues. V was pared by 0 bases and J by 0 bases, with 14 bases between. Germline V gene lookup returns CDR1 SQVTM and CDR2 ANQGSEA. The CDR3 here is CSVEEGPAPYQETQYF. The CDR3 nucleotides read TGCAGCGTTGAAGAAGGTCCTGCCCCGTACCAAGAGACCCAGTACTTC. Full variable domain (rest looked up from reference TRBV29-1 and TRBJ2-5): SAVISQKPSRDICQRGTSLTIQCQVDSQVTMMFWYRQQPGQSLTLIATANQGSEATYESGFVIDKFPISRPNLTFSTLTVSNMSPEDSSIYLCSVEEGPAPYQETQYFGPGTRLLVL.

The DNA of the CDR3 is TGTGCCAGCAGTTCGGACACCAACGGCTATAATTCACCCCTCCACTTT. This sequence encodes CASSSDTNGYNSPLHF. The chain uses TRBV6-4 and TRBJ1-6; possibly TRBD1 for D (5 bases). CDR1 and CDR2 (germline): MRHNA, SNTAGT. The CDR3 covers 16 residues. The V end was cut by 5 bases, the J end by 3 bases, with 14 bases between.

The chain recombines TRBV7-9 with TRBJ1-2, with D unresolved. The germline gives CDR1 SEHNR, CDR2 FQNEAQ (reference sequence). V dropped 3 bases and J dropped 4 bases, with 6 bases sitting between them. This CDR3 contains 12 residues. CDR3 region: CASSFYRYGYTF. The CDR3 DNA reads TGTGCCAGCAGCTTCTATCGCTATGGCTACACCTTC.

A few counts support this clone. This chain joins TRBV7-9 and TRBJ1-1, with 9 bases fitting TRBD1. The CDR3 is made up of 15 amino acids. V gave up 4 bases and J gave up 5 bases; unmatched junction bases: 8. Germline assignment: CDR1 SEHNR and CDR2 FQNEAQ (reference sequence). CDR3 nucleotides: TGTGCCAGCAGCTCCACCGGGACAGGGTCAACTGAAGCTTTCTTT. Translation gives CASSSTGTGSTEAFF.

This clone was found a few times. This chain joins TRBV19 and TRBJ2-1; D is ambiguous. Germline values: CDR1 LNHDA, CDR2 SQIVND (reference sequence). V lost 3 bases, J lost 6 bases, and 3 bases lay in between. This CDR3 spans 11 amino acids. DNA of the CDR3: TGTGCCAGTAGTATGATCAATGAGCAGTTCTTC. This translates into CASSMINEQFF.

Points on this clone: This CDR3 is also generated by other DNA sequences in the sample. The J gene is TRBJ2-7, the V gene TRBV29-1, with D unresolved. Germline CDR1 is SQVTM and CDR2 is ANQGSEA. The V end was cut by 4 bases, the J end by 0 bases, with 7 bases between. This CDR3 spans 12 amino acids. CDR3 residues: CSVVADSYEQYF. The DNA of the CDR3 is TGCAGCGTTGTCGCGGACTCCTACGAGCAGTACTTC.

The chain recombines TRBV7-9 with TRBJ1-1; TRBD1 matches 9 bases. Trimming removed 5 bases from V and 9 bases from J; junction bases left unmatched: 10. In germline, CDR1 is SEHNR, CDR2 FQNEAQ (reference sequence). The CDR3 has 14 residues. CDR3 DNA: TGTGCCAGCAGCCCCCGGACTGGGACAGGGCAAGCTTTCTTT. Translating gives CASSPRTGTGQAFF.

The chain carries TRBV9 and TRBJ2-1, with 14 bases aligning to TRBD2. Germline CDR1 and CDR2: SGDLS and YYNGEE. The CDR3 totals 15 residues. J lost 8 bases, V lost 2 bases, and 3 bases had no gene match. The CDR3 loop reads CASSVGTSGGDEQFF. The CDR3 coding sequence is TGTGCCAGCAGCGTCGGGACTAGCGGGGGAGATGAGCAGTTCTTC.

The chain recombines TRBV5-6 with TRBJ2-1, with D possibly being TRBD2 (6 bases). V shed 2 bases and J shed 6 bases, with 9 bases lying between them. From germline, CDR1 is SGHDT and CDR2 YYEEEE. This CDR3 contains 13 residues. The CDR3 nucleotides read TGTGCCAGCAGCTTCGGAGGGTCCAATGAGCAGTTCTTC. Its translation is CASSFGGSNEQFF.

In DNA form, the CDR3 reads TGCGCCAGCAGCCAAGAGGCCAGAAGCTCCTACGAGCAGTACTTC. This encodes CASSQEARSSYEQYF. The J gene is TRBJ2-7, the V gene TRBV4-1; D unclear. The CDR3 totals 15 residues. Germline assignment: CDR1 MGHRA and CDR2 YSYEKL. V lost 0 bases, J lost 0 bases, and 9 bases lay in between.

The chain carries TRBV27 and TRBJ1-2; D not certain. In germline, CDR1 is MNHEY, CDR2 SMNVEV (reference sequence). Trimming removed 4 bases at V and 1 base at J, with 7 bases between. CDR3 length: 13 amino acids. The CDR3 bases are TGTGCCAGCAGTTACAGCCGTAACTATGGCTACACCTTC. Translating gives CASSYSRNYGYTF.

CDR3 sequence: CASSVGGGDPLQYF. DNA of the CDR3: TGTGCCAGCAGCGTAGGCGGGGGGGACCCCTTACAGTATTTT. V gene TRBV9 combines with J gene TRBJ2-3; 9 bases line up with TRBD2. This CDR3 has 14 amino acids. V shed 0 bases, J shed 12 bases, and the junction held 8 bases outside the gene matches. The V gene's germline CDR1 is SGDLS and CDR2 YYNGEE.

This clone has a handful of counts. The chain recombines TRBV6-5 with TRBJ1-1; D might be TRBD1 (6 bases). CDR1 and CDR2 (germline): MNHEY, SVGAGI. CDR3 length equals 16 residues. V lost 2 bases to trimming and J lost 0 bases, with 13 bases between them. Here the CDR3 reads CASSYESGAMNTEAFF. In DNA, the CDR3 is TGTGCCAGCAGTTACGAGTCAGGGGCGATGAACACTGAAGCTTTCTTT.

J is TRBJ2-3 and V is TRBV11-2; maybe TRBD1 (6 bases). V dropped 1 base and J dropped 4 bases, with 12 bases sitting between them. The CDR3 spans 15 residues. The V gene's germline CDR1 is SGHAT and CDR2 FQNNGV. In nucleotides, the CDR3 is TGTGCCAGCAGCTTAGTACAGGGTAGCTCAGATACGCAGTATTTT. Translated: CASSLVQGSSDTQYF.

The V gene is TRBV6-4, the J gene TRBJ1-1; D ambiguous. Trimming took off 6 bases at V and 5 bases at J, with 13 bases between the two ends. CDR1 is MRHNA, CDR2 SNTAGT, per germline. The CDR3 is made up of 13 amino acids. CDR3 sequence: CASRSQRRTEAFF. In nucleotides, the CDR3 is TGTGCCAGCAGATCTCAGCGGAGGACTGAAGCTTTCTTT.

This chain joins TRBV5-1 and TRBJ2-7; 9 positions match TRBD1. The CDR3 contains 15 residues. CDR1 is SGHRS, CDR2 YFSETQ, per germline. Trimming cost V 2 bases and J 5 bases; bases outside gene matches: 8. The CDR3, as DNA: TGCGCCAGCAGCTTACAGGGGGCTCTAATTGACGAGCAGTACTTC. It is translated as CASSLQGALIDEQYF.

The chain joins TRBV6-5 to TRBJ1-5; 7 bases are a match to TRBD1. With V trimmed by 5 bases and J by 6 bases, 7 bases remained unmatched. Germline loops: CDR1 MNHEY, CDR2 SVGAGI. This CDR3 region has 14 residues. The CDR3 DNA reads TGTGCCAGCAGTACCGCAGGGGGTGGTCAGCCCCAGCATTTT. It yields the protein CASSTAGGGQPQHF.

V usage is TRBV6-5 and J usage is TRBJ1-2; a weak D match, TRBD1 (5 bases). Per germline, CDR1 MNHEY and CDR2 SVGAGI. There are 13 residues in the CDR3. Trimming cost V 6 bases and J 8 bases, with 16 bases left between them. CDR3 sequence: CASRHEGIQGYTF. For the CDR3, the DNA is TGTGCCAGCAGACACGAGGGGATTCAGGGCTACACCTTC.

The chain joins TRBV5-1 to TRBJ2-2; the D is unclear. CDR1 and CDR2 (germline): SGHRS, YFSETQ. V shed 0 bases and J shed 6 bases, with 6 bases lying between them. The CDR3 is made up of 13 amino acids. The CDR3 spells CASSLGGSGELFF. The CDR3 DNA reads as TGCGCCAGCAGCTTGGGAGGTTCCGGGGAGCTGTTTTTT. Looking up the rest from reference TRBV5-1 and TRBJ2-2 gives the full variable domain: KAGVTQTPRYLIKTRGQQVTLSCSPISGHRSVSWYQQTPGQGLQFLFEYFSETQRNKGNFPGRFSGRQFSNSRSEMNVSTLELGDSALYLCASSLGGSGELFFGEGSRLTVL.

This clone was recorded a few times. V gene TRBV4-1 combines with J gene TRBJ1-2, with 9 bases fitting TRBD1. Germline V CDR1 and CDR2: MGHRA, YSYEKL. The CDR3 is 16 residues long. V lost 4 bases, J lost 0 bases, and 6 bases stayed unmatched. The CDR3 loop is CASSLGTGTPNYGYTF. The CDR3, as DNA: TGCGCCAGCAGCCTCGGGACAGGGACCCCTAACTATGGCTACACCTTC.

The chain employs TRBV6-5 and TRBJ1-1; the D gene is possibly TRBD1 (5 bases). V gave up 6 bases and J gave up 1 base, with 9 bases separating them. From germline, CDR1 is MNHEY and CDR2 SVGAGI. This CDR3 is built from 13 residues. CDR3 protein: CASRPGQNTEAFF. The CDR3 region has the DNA TGTGCCAGCAGGCCCGGACAGAACACTGAAGCTTTCTTT.

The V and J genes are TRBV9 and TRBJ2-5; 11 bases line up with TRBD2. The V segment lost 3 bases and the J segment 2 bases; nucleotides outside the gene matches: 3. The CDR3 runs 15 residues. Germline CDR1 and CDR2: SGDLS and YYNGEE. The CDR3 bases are TGTGCCAGCAGCGCTAGCGGGGGGCCACAAGAGACCCAGTACTTC. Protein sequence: CASSASGGPQETQYF. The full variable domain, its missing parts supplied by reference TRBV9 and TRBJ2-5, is DSGVTQTPKHLITATGQRVTLRCSPRSGDLSVYWYQQSLDQGLQFLIQYYNGEERAKGNILERFSAQQFPDLHSELNLSSLELGDSALYFCASSASGGPQETQYFGPGTRLLVL.

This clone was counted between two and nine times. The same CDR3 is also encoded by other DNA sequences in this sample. CDR3 loop: CASSLWSNQPQHF. DNA of the CDR3: TGTGCCAGCAGTCTGTGGAGCAATCAGCCCCAGCATTTT. The gene calls are TRBV7-2 and TRBJ1-5; D unresolved. The CDR3 runs 13 residues. Trimming took off 6 bases at V and 1 base at J, with 7 bases between the two ends. Germline CDR1 reads SGHTA; CDR2 reads FQGNSA.

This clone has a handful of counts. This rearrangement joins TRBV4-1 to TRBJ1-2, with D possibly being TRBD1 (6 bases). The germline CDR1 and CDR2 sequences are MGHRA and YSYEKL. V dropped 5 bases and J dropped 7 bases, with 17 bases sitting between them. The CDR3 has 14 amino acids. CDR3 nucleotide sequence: TGCGCCAGCAGCGCCACAATAGGGGGTCCTGGCTACACCTTC. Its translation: CASSATIGGPGYTF.